The sequence of this T cell receptor (beta chain) was determined in a study of T cell responses to AZD1222 COVID-19 vaccine. Sequencing was performed with immunoSEQ multiplex PCR; in TCRdb, only in-frame clones are kept and a portion is missing. Of about 64,000 clones listed, around 80% are singletons. Both about-4-week and about-12-week second-dose recipients were combined. Germline V gene data show CDR1 as KGHSH and CDR2 as LQKENI. This CDR3 spans 17 amino acids. V lost 3 bases, J lost 3 bases, and 13 bases stayed unmatched. Study outcomes and limitations: Two doses of AZD1222 preceded a rise in Spike-specific TCR breadth and depth. Only after the peak T cell response were repertoires sampled.

In regard to this clone: Its antigen is currently unknown.

The TCR originated in an adult who received the AZD1222 COVID-19 vaccine. The rearrangement uses TRBV18 and TRBJ1-2; 7 nucleotides match TRBD1. The sample here was peripheral blood, taken 28 days after the second AZD1222 dose. The CDR3 nucleotides are TGTGCCAGCTCACCCGTAATACTGGGACAGACTCACTATGGCTACACCTTC. This translates into CASSPVILGQTHYGYTF.